A selection of T cell receptor beta chains follows, all from one sample in a study of T cells after yellow fever vaccination. TCRdb re-derived calls from the 5' RACE reads in MiXCR, one entry per CDR3 protein. The sample contains 200,000 to 300,000 distinct CDR3 sequences, 6.9% of which appear only once. Material: CD4+ T cells sorted from PBMCs, obtained 15 days after the yellow fever booster vaccination. The receptors stem from a man younger than 40 who received the YFV17D yellow fever vaccine. The CDR3 runs from the conserved cysteine through the conserved F or W. Each record gives: D gene, V gene, J gene, clone size, CDR3 DNA, CDR3 protein. The D gene is left open where the match is weak. Clone size is given for some rows only: seen once, a few or many times, or a class if the clone is expanded.

d_call: NA; v_call: TRBV12-3/TRBV12-4; j_call: TRBJ2-6; clone_size: few; cdr3_nt: TGTGCCAGCAGCCGAGGGGGCTCTGGGGCCAACGTCCTGACTTTC; cdr3_aa: CASSRGGSGANVLTF
d_call: NA; v_call: TRBV7-2; j_call: TRBJ2-2; clone_size: NA; cdr3_nt: TGTGCCGGCAGCGTGGGATTTGGGGAGCTGTTTTTT; cdr3_aa: CAGSVGFGELFF
d_call: NA; v_call: TRBV5-4; j_call: TRBJ2-7; clone_size: few; cdr3_nt: TGTGCCAGCAGCTCCTCGGTTAAGGGGTACGAGCAGTACTTC; cdr3_aa: CASSSSVKGYEQYF
d_call: NA; v_call: TRBV18; j_call: TRBJ2-5; clone_size: NA; cdr3_nt: TGTGCCAGCTCACCCCCCCACAACCAAGAGACCCAGTACTTC; cdr3_aa: CASSPPHNQETQYF
d_call: NA; v_call: TRBV12-3/TRBV12-4; j_call: TRBJ2-7; clone_size: many; cdr3_nt: TGTGCCAGCAGAGAACAGGGTAACGAGCAGTACTTC; cdr3_aa: CASREQGNEQYF
d_call: NA; v_call: TRBV5-1; j_call: TRBJ2-2; clone_size: NA; cdr3_nt: TGCGCCAGCAGCCCGGACACCCTTGGGTACACCGGGGAGCTGTTTTTT; cdr3_aa: CASSPDTLGYTGELFF
d_call: NA; v_call: TRBV5-1; j_call: TRBJ2-7; clone_size: NA; cdr3_nt: TGCGCCAGCAGTTCTCGTGGCTCTGGGGGGGGCGACGAGCAGTACTTC; cdr3_aa: CASSSRGSGGGDEQYF
d_call: NA; v_call: TRBV7-2; j_call: TRBJ1-2; clone_size: many; cdr3_nt: TGTGCCAGCAGTCCCGATGGGGGATTTGATAGCTACACCTTC; cdr3_aa: CASSPDGGFDSYTF
d_call: NA; v_call: TRBV29-1; j_call: TRBJ2-2; clone_size: few; cdr3_nt: TGCAGCGTTGCCGCAGGGTTCGGAACCGGGGAGCTGTTTTTT; cdr3_aa: CSVAAGFGTGELFF
d_call: NA; v_call: TRBV4-2; j_call: TRBJ1-5; clone_size: NA; cdr3_nt: TGTGCCAGCTGCGAAAGCACCGGCAATCAGCCCCAGCATTTT; cdr3_aa: CASCESTGNQPQHF
d_call: NA; v_call: TRBV6-2/TRBV6-3; j_call: TRBJ2-1; clone_size: NA; cdr3_nt: TGTGCCAGCAGTGCCGGACGGAGGGCCCAAGTGGTCTTC; cdr3_aa: CASSAGRRAQVVF
d_call: NA; v_call: TRBV20-1; j_call: TRBJ2-3; clone_size: few; cdr3_nt: TGCAGTGCTAACAGCCCAGATACGCAGTATTTT; cdr3_aa: CSANSPDTQYF
d_call: NA; v_call: TRBV10-3; j_call: TRBJ2-7; clone_size: many; cdr3_nt: TGTGCCATCAGTGAGTTGTTAAGGAAGACTGACTACGAGCAGTACTTC; cdr3_aa: CAISELLRKTDYEQYF
d_call: NA; v_call: TRBV7-2; j_call: TRBJ2-5; clone_size: many; cdr3_nt: TGTGCCAGCAGCCGGGTAGTGGAGACCCAGTACTTC; cdr3_aa: CASSRVVETQYF
d_call: NA; v_call: TRBV5-1; j_call: TRBJ2-3; clone_size: NA; cdr3_nt: TGCGCCAGCGGCTCCAGGCCCTTCAGAGATACGCAGTATTTT; cdr3_aa: CASGSRPFRDTQYF
d_call: TRBD2; v_call: TRBV11-2; j_call: TRBJ2-1; clone_size: NA; cdr3_nt: TGTGCCAGCAGCTTACTAGCGGGCAACAATGAGCAGTTCTTC; cdr3_aa: CASSLLAGNNEQFF
d_call: NA; v_call: TRBV28; j_call: TRBJ2-1; clone_size: many; cdr3_nt: TGTGCCAGCAGTTTATTAGGTGGACGGCCAAGCTCCTACAATGAGCAGTTCTTC; cdr3_aa: CASSLLGGRPSSYNEQFF
d_call: TRBD2; v_call: TRBV7-8; j_call: TRBJ2-5; clone_size: NA; cdr3_nt: TGTGCCAGCAGCTTAAAATTCGGGCGTTTAGCGGGAGAGAAAGAGACCCAGTACTTC; cdr3_aa: CASSLKFGRLAGEKETQYF
d_call: NA; v_call: TRBV4-3; j_call: TRBJ1-2; clone_size: few; cdr3_nt: TGCGCCAGCAGCCAAGAACGCCCCTGGGATGGCTACACCTTC; cdr3_aa: CASSQERPWDGYTF
d_call: TRBD2; v_call: TRBV27; j_call: TRBJ2-3; clone_size: few; cdr3_nt: TGTGCCAGCAGCTACTATCCACTAGCGGCTAGCACAGATACGCAGTATTTT; cdr3_aa: CASSYYPLAASTDTQYF
d_call: TRBD1; v_call: TRBV15; j_call: TRBJ2-1; clone_size: few; cdr3_nt: TGTGCCACCAGCAGAACATTGCGGCAGGGGGTTTACAATGAGCAGTTCTTC; cdr3_aa: CATSRTLRQGVYNEQFF
d_call: TRBD2; v_call: TRBV12-3/TRBV12-4; j_call: TRBJ2-1; clone_size: many; cdr3_nt: TGTGCCAGCAGTTTTGTCAGCGGGAGATCTAACGATGAGCAGTTCTTC; cdr3_aa: CASSFVSGRSNDEQFF
d_call: TRBD2; v_call: TRBV5-1; j_call: TRBJ2-7; clone_size: many; cdr3_nt: TGCGCCAGCAGCTCTGGCGGGAGTAATCGTCGGTACGAGCAGTACTTC; cdr3_aa: CASSSGGSNRRYEQYF
d_call: NA; v_call: TRBV27; j_call: TRBJ2-7; clone_size: NA; cdr3_nt: TGTGCCAGCAGTCCCGCCTACCACGGGTACGAGCAGTACTTC; cdr3_aa: CASSPAYHGYEQYF
d_call: TRBD1; v_call: TRBV5-1; j_call: TRBJ2-7; clone_size: many; cdr3_nt: TGTGCCAGCAGCTTACAGGGGGCTTCCTACGAGCAGTACTTC; cdr3_aa: CASSLQGASYEQYF
d_call: TRBD2; v_call: TRBV6-1; j_call: TRBJ2-7; clone_size: NA; cdr3_nt: TGTGCCAGCAGCCTGCCCCCGGGAGGTACCCCCTACGAGCAGTACTTC; cdr3_aa: CASSLPPGGTPYEQYF
d_call: NA; v_call: TRBV7-9; j_call: TRBJ1-3; clone_size: many; cdr3_nt: TGTGCCAGAGGGGGAGTGGAGGCTGGAAACACCATATATTTT; cdr3_aa: CARGGVEAGNTIYF
d_call: TRBD2; v_call: TRBV15; j_call: TRBJ2-7; clone_size: NA; cdr3_nt: TGTGCCACCAGCAGGTTTAGCGGGAGTTACGAGCAGTACTTC; cdr3_aa: CATSRFSGSYEQYF
d_call: TRBD1; v_call: TRBV29-1; j_call: TRBJ1-1; clone_size: few; cdr3_nt: TGCAGCGTTCATCCGGGACAGGGGTACACTGAAGCTTTCTTT; cdr3_aa: CSVHPGQGYTEAFF
d_call: NA; v_call: TRBV3-1; j_call: TRBJ1-3; clone_size: NA; cdr3_nt: TGTGCCAGCAGCCCTGTCCAGGGAAACACCATATATTTT; cdr3_aa: CASSPVQGNTIYF
d_call: NA; v_call: TRBV24-1; j_call: TRBJ2-3; clone_size: few; cdr3_nt: TGTGCCACCAGTGAGCCCGGGGGGCGGGACAGCACAGATACGCAGTATTTT; cdr3_aa: CATSEPGGRDSTDTQYF
d_call: NA; v_call: TRBV19; j_call: TRBJ2-2; clone_size: few; cdr3_nt: TGTGCCAGTAGTATAAGGTCCGACTACACCGGGGAGCTGTTTTTT; cdr3_aa: CASSIRSDYTGELFF
d_call: NA; v_call: TRBV5-1; j_call: TRBJ2-3; clone_size: NA; cdr3_nt: TGCGCCAGCAGCGAGAGAGCGACAGATACGCAGTATTTT; cdr3_aa: CASSERATDTQYF
d_call: NA; v_call: TRBV20-1; j_call: TRBJ2-5; clone_size: many; cdr3_nt: TGCAGTGCTAATCCTGGGATGGCTATCCCTGGGACCCAGTACTTC; cdr3_aa: CSANPGMAIPGTQYF
d_call: NA; v_call: TRBV4-2; j_call: TRBJ1-2; clone_size: few; cdr3_nt: TGTGCCAGCAGCCAGAGGACAGCAGACTATGGCTACACCTTC; cdr3_aa: CASSQRTADYGYTF
d_call: NA; v_call: TRBV28; j_call: TRBJ2-3; clone_size: few; cdr3_nt: TGTGCCAGCAGTTTATCTGGCGGGCAACGTACGCAGTATTTT; cdr3_aa: CASSLSGGQRTQYF
d_call: TRBD2; v_call: TRBV29-1; j_call: TRBJ2-7; clone_size: many; cdr3_nt: TGCAGCGTTAAGACTAGCAGATACTACGAGCAGTACTTC; cdr3_aa: CSVKTSRYYEQYF